Sequencing of this TCR beta chain was carried out in a study of T cell responses to AZD1222 COVID-19 vaccine. As for the study in general: Second-dose schedules of about 4 or about 12 weeks were combined. Study outcomes and limitations: Regions left unmutated in variants are reportedly the target of nearly half of spike-specific TCRs.

This CDR3 is 13 amino acids long. Trimming at V came to 10 bases and at J to 6 bases, leaving 7 bases not matched to a gene. The germline CDR1 and CDR2 sequences are MDHEN and SYDVKM. This clone was picked up one time. Its specificity is not known. Produced via immunoSEQ multiplex PCR; TCRdb's table is partial and in-frame only. Of 150,000 or so clones in the sample, around nine tenths are singletons; the top ten hold 5.2%. The clonotype comes from an adult in good health. This material consisted of peripheral blood, taken on day 0 of AZD1222 vaccination. The rearrangement joins TRBV28 to TRBJ1-4, with TRBD1 identical over 8 bases. The CDR3 reads CATMDRADEKLFF. CDR3 coding DNA: TGTGCCACAATGGACAGGGCGGATGAAAAACTGTTTTTT.